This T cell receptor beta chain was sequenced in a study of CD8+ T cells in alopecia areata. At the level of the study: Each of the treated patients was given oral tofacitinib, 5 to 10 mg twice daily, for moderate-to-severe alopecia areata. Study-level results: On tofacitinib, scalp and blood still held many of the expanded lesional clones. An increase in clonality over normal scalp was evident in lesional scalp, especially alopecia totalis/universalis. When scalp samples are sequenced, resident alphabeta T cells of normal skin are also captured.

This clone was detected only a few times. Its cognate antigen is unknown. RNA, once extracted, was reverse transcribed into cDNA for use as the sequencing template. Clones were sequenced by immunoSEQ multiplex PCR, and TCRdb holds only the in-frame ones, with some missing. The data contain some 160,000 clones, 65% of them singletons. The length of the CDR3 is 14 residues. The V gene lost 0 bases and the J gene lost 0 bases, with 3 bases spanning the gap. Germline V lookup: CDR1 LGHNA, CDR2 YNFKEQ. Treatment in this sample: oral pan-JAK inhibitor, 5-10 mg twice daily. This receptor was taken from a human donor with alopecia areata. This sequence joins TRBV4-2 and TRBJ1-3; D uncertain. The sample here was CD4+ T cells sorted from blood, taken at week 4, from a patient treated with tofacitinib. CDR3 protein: CASSQDSSGNTIYF. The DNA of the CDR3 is TGTGCCAGCAGCCAAGACAGCTCTGGAAACACCATATATTTT.